This is a list of T cell receptor beta chains from one sample in a study of cytomegalovirus exposure and HLA in healthy donors. This table comes from immunoSEQ multiplex PCR, and its TCRdb copy is limited to in-frame clones, with some not included. This table holds approximately 74,000 clones, about 60% found once. The sequenced material came from PBMCs. All receptors derive from a young man in good health and CMV-seropositive. The CDR3 runs from the conserved cysteine through the conserved F or W. The D gene is left open where the match is weak. Clone size is shown for a subset of rows, as once, few, many or a class of expanded clone.

D gene	V gene	clone size	J gene	CDR3 protein	CDR3 DNA
TRBD1	TRBV28	few	TRBJ1-5	CASSSRDRETGQPQHF	TGTGCCAGCAGTTCCCGGGACAGGGAGACGGGGCAGCCCCAGCATTTT
TRBD2	TRBV7-7	.	TRBJ2-5	CASSTTRGLQETQYF	TGTGCCAGCAGCACGACTAGGGGACTACAAGAGACCCAGTACTTC
.	TRBV5-1	few	TRBJ1-1	CASSRGGELNTEAFF	TGCGCCAGCAGCCGCGGAGGGGAATTGAACACTGAAGCTTTCTTT
TRBD2	TRBV11-3	.	TRBJ2-1	CASSFPGLEEQFF	TGTGCCAGCAGCTTCCCGGGACTAGAGGAGCAGTTCTTC
.	TRBV5-1	.	TRBJ1-5	CASSLGGGEGQPQHF	TGCGCCAGCAGCTTGGGTGGGGGGGAGGGACAGCCCCAGCATTTT
.	TRBV2	.	TRBJ1-1	CASMAGASEAFF	TGTGCCAGCATGGCAGGGGCAAGTGAAGCTTTCTTT
.	TRBV29-1	.	TRBJ1-2	CSVEDRYYGYTF	TGCAGCGTTGAGGACAGATACTATGGCTACACCTTC
TRBD2	TRBV27	few	TRBJ2-7	CASSYSGGTYEQYF	TGTGCCAGCAGCTATAGCGGGGGGACCTACGAGCAGTACTTC
.	TRBV4-2	.	TRBJ2-7	CASSQDLETRSYEQYF	TGTGCCAGCAGCCAAGATCTTGAGACTCGGTCCTACGAGCAGTACTTC
TRBD2	TRBV2	once	TRBJ2-1	CASRPSAGGVNEQFF	TGTGCCAGCAGACCCTCAGCGGGGGGCGTCAATGAGCAGTTCTTC
TRBD1	TRBV7-8	.	TRBJ2-7	CASSLVRDRGYQSSYEQYF	TGTGCCAGCAGCTTAGTGCGGGACAGGGGGTATCAAAGCTCCTACGAGCAGTACTTC
TRBD2	TRBV5-1	.	TRBJ2-2	CASSLKAGDTGELFF	TGCGCCAGCAGCTTGAAAGCGGGGGACACCGGGGAGCTGTTTTTT
TRBD2	TRBV9	few	TRBJ2-7	CASSPLAGLAKEQYF	TGTGCCAGCAGCCCACTGGCTGGACTAGCTAAAGAGCAGTACTTC
TRBD2	TRBV12-5	few	TRBJ2-5	CASGAGDPGRETQYF	TGTGCTAGTGGGGCGGGGGACCCCGGGCGGGAGACCCAGTACTTC
.	TRBV27	.	TRBJ1-1	CASSLGAARKNTEAFF	TGTGCCAGCAGTTTAGGGGCAGCAAGAAAGAACACTGAAGCTTTCTTT
.	TRBV5-6	.	TRBJ2-3	CASSRRGGVNTQYF	TGTGCCAGCAGCCGACGAGGGGGGGTGAATACGCAGTATTTT